This entry is about one T cell receptor (beta chain). Measured with immunoSEQ multiplex PCR; TCRdb has only the in-frame clones, and not every one. The sample yields roughly 170,000 clones, 74% seen once. These data originate in a study of blood T cell repertoires in COVID-19. As for the study in general: The analysed material was cDNA or gDNA that came from T cells, B-cell-depleted T cells, or PBMCs.

The CDR3 sequence is 16 residues long. V was clipped by 0 bases and J by 7 bases, with 16 bases between them. Germline V gene data show CDR1 as ENHRY and CDR2 as SYGVKD. This receptor was obtained from an elderly woman with acute or convalescent COVID-19. The chain employs TRBV10-3 and TRBJ2-1, with D possibly matching TRBD1 (8 bases). The sequenced sample was peripheral blood. In nucleotides, the CDR3 is TGTGCCATCAGTGAGTCGAGCGGGACAGGTCAGAATGAGCAGTTCTTC. It codes for CAISESSGTGQNEQFF.